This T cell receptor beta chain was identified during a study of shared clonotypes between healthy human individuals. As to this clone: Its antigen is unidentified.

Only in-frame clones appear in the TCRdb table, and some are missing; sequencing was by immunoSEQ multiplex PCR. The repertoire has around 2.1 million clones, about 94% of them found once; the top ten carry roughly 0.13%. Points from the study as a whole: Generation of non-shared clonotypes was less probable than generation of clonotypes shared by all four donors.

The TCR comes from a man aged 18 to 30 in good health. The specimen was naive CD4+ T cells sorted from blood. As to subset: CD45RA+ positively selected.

The CDR3 sequence: CASSAQGPDTQYF. The CDR3 region has the DNA TGTGCCAGCAGTGCTCAGGGTCCGGATACGCAGTATTTT. The genes are TRBV6-1 and TRBJ2-3, with TRBD1 as a possible D gene (5 bases). Trimming pared 4 bases from V and 6 bases from J, leaving 11 bases between. This CDR3 has 13 amino acids. Germline V lookup: CDR1 MNHNS, CDR2 SASEGT.